The 19 T cell receptor beta chains below come from one sample, sequenced in a study of CD8 T cells in Susac syndrome. Random hexamers were used to reverse transcribe roughly 0.45 to 1 ug of RNA. TCRdb fed the immunoSEQ multiplex PCR reads into MiXCR, producing one record per CDR3 protein. The table lists 100,000 to 150,000 distinct CDR3 sequences, 96% of them singletons, with roughly 0.13% in the top ten. Material for sequencing was CD4+ T cells from PBMCs. The source of these receptors is a human donor with Susac syndrome.

V usage is TRBV15 and J usage is TRBJ1-2; D is unresolved. Germline loops: CDR1 LNHNV, CDR2 YYDKDF (reference sequence). There are 15 residues in the CDR3. Trimming removed 2 bases at V and 2 bases at J, with 12 bases between. The DNA of the CDR3 is TGTGCCACCAGCAGAATACCGACTGCCAACTATGGCTACACCTTC. Its protein is CATSRIPTANYGYTF.

This clonotype was recorded only once. V and J are TRBV30 and TRBJ1-2, with a tentative D call TRBD1 (6 bases). Germline V gives CDR1 GTSNPN, CDR2 SVGIG (reference sequence). The length of the CDR3 is 16 residues. The germline V and J ends were trimmed by 0 bases and 2 bases, with 16 bases remaining between them. The CDR3 sequence: CAWSVATAGENYGYTF. In DNA form, the CDR3 reads TGTGCCTGGAGTGTAGCGACGGCAGGGGAAAACTATGGCTACACCTTC.

The V and J genes are TRBV25-1 and TRBJ1-1; maybe TRBD1 (5 bases). The CDR3 loop spans 15 amino acids. In germline, CDR1 is MGHDK, CDR2 SYGVNS. V lost 1 base and J lost 3, with 12 bases in between. CDR3: CASSELYGGDTEAFF. In DNA form, the CDR3 reads TGTGCCAGCAGTGAATTGTATGGAGGGGACACTGAAGCTTTCTTT.

This chain links TRBV20-1 with TRBJ2-1; possible D gene TRBD1, 5 bases. Germline V gene lookup returns CDR1 DFQATT and CDR2 SNEGSKA (reference sequence). The CDR3 length is 13 residues. Trimming took 4 bases from V and 0 from J, leaving 7 bases between them. The CDR3 coding sequence is TGCAGTGCTAACAGGAACTCCTACAATGAGCAGTTCTTC. This codes for CSANRNSYNEQFF.

The V gene is TRBV29-1, the J gene TRBJ2-1, with 8 bases that match TRBD1. V lost 5 bases and J lost 5; bases outside the gene matches: 2. Germline CDR1 and CDR2: SQVTM and ANQGSEA. The length of the CDR3 is 12 residues. The CDR3 protein is CSVNRGDNEQFF. CDR3 sequence (DNA): TGCAGCGTTAACAGGGGGGACAATGAGCAGTTCTTC.

The chain recombines TRBV6-5 with TRBJ1-1; maybe TRBD1 (5 bases). The V end was cut by 5 bases, the J end by 4 bases, with 11 bases between. CDR1 and CDR2 from the germline V gene are MNHEY and SVGAGI. CDR3 length: 13 residues. The CDR3: CASSRDSFTEAFF. CDR3 DNA sequence: TGTGCCAGCAGTCGCGACAGCTTCACTGAAGCTTTCTTT.

The gene calls are TRBV6-5 and TRBJ1-2; 7 bases line up with TRBD1. This CDR3 is built from 15 residues. The germline CDR1 and CDR2 sequences are MNHEY and SVGAGI. The junction had 10 bases not matched to a gene; V was cut back by 5 bases and J by 4 bases. The DNA of the CDR3 is TGTGCCAGCAGTACTTCAGGGGGGACGCCCTATGGCTACACCTTC. It encodes CASSTSGGTPYGYTF.

The rearrangement links TRBV30 to TRBJ2-4; 8 nucleotides align to TRBD1. The CDR3 has 15 amino acids. V trimming: 2 bases; J trimming: 5 bases; junction bases outside the gene matches: 8. CDR1 GTSNPN and CDR2 SVGIG come from the germline V gene (reference sequence). CDR3 nucleotides: TGTGCCTGGAGTCTAGACAGGGGTATTCAAAACATTCAGTACTTC. It yields the protein CAWSLDRGIQNIQYF.

J is TRBJ2-7 and V is TRBV9; D is undetermined. Trimming removed 0 bases at V and 2 bases at J, with 9 bases between. CDR3 size: 14 residues. From germline, CDR1 is SGDLS and CDR2 YYNGEE. The CDR3 sequence is CASSVEAAPYEQYF. CDR3 DNA: TGTGCCAGCAGCGTAGAGGCGGCCCCCTACGAGCAGTACTTC.

This sequence joins TRBV6-5 and TRBJ1-5; the D gene is possibly TRBD1 (5 bases). Per the germline V gene, CDR1 is MNHEY and CDR2 is SVGAGI. The CDR3 totals 15 residues. The germline V and J ends were trimmed by 4 bases and 0 bases, with 10 bases remaining between them. CDR3 amino acids: CASSSTGGSNQPQHF. The CDR3 nucleotides are TGTGCCAGCAGTTCGACGGGGGGTAGCAATCAGCCCCAGCATTTT.

This rearrangement joins TRBV20-1 to TRBJ2-1; the match to TRBD2 covers 8 bases. Per germline, CDR1 DFQATT and CDR2 SNEGSKA (reference sequence). The CDR3 is 14 amino acids. V was pared by 1 base and J by 2 bases, with 1 base of the junction left unmatched. CDR3 sequence: CSARGGRTYNEQFF. The CDR3 DNA follows: TGCAGTGCTAGAGGCGGGAGGACCTACAATGAGCAGTTCTTC.

The chain joins TRBV6-6 to TRBJ2-1; D is unresolved. CDR3 size: 15 residues. V was shortened by 2 bases and J by 0 bases, with 8 bases between the two germline ends. Germline V gene sequence: CDR1 MNHNY, CDR2 SVGAGI (reference sequence). CDR3: CASSYGATSYNEQFF. The CDR3 nucleotides read TGTGCCAGCAGTTACGGCGCGACCTCCTACAATGAGCAGTTCTTC.

The gene calls are TRBV9 and TRBJ2-7; D gene unclear. CDR3 length: 12 amino acids. The germline CDR1 and CDR2 sequences are SGDLS and YYNGEE. Trimming shortened V by 4 bases and J by 1 base, and 6 bases separated the two germline ends. Written as DNA, the CDR3 is TGTGCCAGCAGCCCTCAATCCTACGAGCAGTACTTC. Translation: CASSPQSYEQYF. The entire variable domain, with the rest obtained from reference TRBV9 and TRBJ2-7, is as follows: DSGVTQTPKHLITATGQRVTLRCSPRSGDLSVYWYQQSLDQGLQFLIQYYNGEERAKGNILERFSAQQFPDLHSELNLSSLELGDSALYFCASSPQSYEQYFGPGTRLTVT.

This chain connects TRBV20-1 to TRBJ2-4; the match to TRBD1 covers 9 bases. Looked up from germline, CDR1 is DFQATT and CDR2 is SNEGSKA (reference sequence). CDR3 size: 16 residues. With 2 bases clipped from V and 1 base from J, the junction kept 6 bases outside the gene matches. The DNA of the CDR3 is TGCAGTGCTAGACCTTCCGGGACAGGGGCCAAAAACATTCAGTACTTC. Translated, it gives CSARPSGTGAKNIQYF.

The genes are TRBV5-4 and TRBJ1-1; the match to TRBD1 covers 8 bases. Trimming cost V 4 bases and J 1 base; bases outside gene matches: 3. Germline V gives CDR1 SGHNT, CDR2 YYREEE (reference sequence). The CDR3 totals 14 residues. The CDR3 reads CASSRTGPNTEAFF. Written as DNA, the CDR3 is TGTGCCAGCAGCAGGACAGGGCCGAACACTGAAGCTTTCTTT. Supplemented by reference TRBV5-4 and TRBJ1-1, the full variable domain reads ETGVTQSPTHLIKTRGQQVTLRCSSQSGHNTVSWYQQALGQGPQFIFQYYREEENGRGNFPPRFSGLQFPNYSSELNVNALELDDSALYLCASSRTGPNTEAFFGQGTRLTVV.

The chain has TRBV18 and TRBJ1-2, with a tentative D call TRBD1 (5 bases). There are 13 residues in the CDR3. Germline-derived CDR1 and CDR2 are KGHSH and LQKENI. Trimming took off 1 base at V and 6 bases at J, with 9 bases between the two ends. The DNA for the CDR3 is TGTGCCAGCTCACCACGCCCGGGGGATGGCTACACCTTC. Translated, it gives CASSPRPGDGYTF.

The chain has TRBV5-6 and TRBJ2-1, with TRBD2 matching over 8 bases. V dropped 2 bases and J dropped 7; count of bases not matched to a gene: 14. Germline CDR1 is SGHDT and CDR2 is YYEEEE. The CDR3 spans 17 residues. Here the CDR3 DNA reads TGTGCCAGCAGCTTAAAACGGCACAGCGGGAGCTTAAATGAGCAGTTCTTC. Amino acid sequence: CASSLKRHSGSLNEQFF.

The chain has TRBV5-4 and TRBJ2-7; TRBD1 is a possible D gene (6 bases). Germline V gene sequence: CDR1 SGHNT, CDR2 YYREEE (reference sequence). V was cut by 0 bases and J by 2 bases, with 9 bases left in between. This CDR3 region has 14 residues. The CDR3 here is CASSLETGTYEQYF. CDR3 sequence (DNA): TGTGCCAGCAGCTTGGAAACAGGGACCTACGAGCAGTACTTC.

V gene TRBV5-6 combines with J gene TRBJ1-5; D is ambiguous. Between the trimmed V and J ends, which lost 1 base and 4 bases, there was a span of 6 bases. Germline V gene data show CDR1 as SGHDT and CDR2 as YYEEEE. CDR3 length: 13 residues. CDR3 residues: CASSLRPNQPQHF. CDR3 nucleotide sequence: TGTGCCAGCAGCTTGAGGCCGAATCAGCCCCAGCATTTT.